A single sample gave rise to the 7 T cell receptor beta chains below, sequenced in a study of tumor-infiltrating lymphocytes in primary liver carcinoma. Starting material of 450 to 550 ng total RNA yielded TCR beta cDNA via a constant-region primer. Three nested multiplex PCR rounds, a slightly modified ARM-PCR method, built the TCR beta libraries. Each of the first two PCR rounds ran approximately 11 cycles with TRBV1-TRBV30 forward and C-beta reverse primers. Using its own MiXCR run on the multiplex PCR reads, TCRdb lists one record per CDR3 protein. This table holds hundreds of thousands of distinct CDR3 sequences, approximately 54% found once. Unsorted whole blood supplied the blood RNA, and germline DNA was isolated too. Sequencing was performed on peripheral blood. All receptors come from a woman under 40 with primary liver carcinoma and hepatitis B virus infection.

The chain carries TRBV11-2 and TRBJ2-5, with D hard to call. Germline V lookup: CDR1 SGHAT, CDR2 FQNNGV. This CDR3 has 17 residues. V was pared by 5 bases and J by 1 base, with 20 bases between. The CDR3 DNA is TGTGCCAGCAGCCTCGCCGCCCAACCAGCGTTCCAAGAGACCCAGTACTTC. Translated, it gives CASSLAAQPAFQETQYF.

This clonotype was observed a few times. The rearrangement uses TRBV6-4 and TRBJ2-3; tentative D call: TRBD2 (6 bases). From germline, CDR1 is MRHNA and CDR2 SNTAGT. This CDR3 has 19 residues. V gave up 9 bases and J gave up 2 bases, with 30 bases separating them. Here the CDR3 reads CASSPRAGLGGFHTDTQYF. The CDR3, as DNA: TGTGCCAGTAGCCCACGGGCCGGATTAGGAGGGTTCCACACAGATACGCAGTATTTT.

This sequence joins TRBV18 and TRBJ1-1, with 8 nucleotides matching TRBD1. Germline trimming cut 3 bases from V and 4 bases from J; bases unmatched to any gene: 4. The V gene's germline CDR1 is KGHSH and CDR2 LQKENI. CDR3 length: 14 amino acids. In DNA, the CDR3 is TGTGCCAGCTCACCCAATACAGGGGGCACTGAAGCTTTCTTT. Its translation: CASSPNTGGTEAFF.

This clonotype came up a few times. The chain has TRBV6-5 and TRBJ2-7; D possibly corresponds to TRBD1 (6 bases). The germline V gene has CDR1 MNHEY and CDR2 SVGAGI. The length of the CDR3 is 13 residues. Deletions cut 1 base from V and 6 bases from J, with 10 bases between. CDR3 loop: CASSYYRVAEQYF. The DNA of the CDR3 is TGTGCCAGCAGTTACTACAGGGTAGCCGAGCAGTACTTC.

Regarding this clonotype: Since no conserved phenylalanine or tryptophan closes the CDR3, a read error is the likely cause. The rearrangement links TRBV6-2 or TRBV6-3 to TRBJ1-5, with D possibly matching TRBD1 (5 bases). The V end lost 6 bases, the J end lost 3 bases, and 12 bases lay between the germline ends. Germline V gives CDR1 MNHEY, CDR2 SVGEGT. This CDR3 region has 14 residues. The CDR3 sequence is CASRPSGYNQPQHS. CDR3 nucleotides: TGTGCCAGCAGACCTTCAGGGTACAATCAGCCCCAGCATTCT.

The chain couples TRBV12-3 or TRBV12-4 to TRBJ2-2; D remains ambiguous. The CDR3 sequence is 13 residues long. V was trimmed by 5 bases and J by 5 bases, leaving 9 bases between them. CDR3: CASSLGWTGELFF. CDR3 coding DNA: TGTGCCAGCAGTCTCGGCTGGACCGGGGAGCTGTTTTTT.

This clonotype was observed a handful of times. A much larger clone differs from this one at a single base, so this may be a read error. The chain couples TRBV11-1 to TRBJ2-5; no reliable D call. Germline CDR1 and CDR2: SGHAT and FQDESV (reference sequence). CDR3 size: 12 residues. The CDR3 DNA reads TGTGTCAGCAATGGGGTATTGGGGACCCAGTACTTC. Translated: CVSNGVLGTQYF. The full variable domain, in which reference TRBV11-1 and TRBJ2-5 provide the parts outside the CDR3, is EAEVAQSPRYKITEKSQAVAFWCDPISGHATLYWYRQILGQGPELLVQFQDESVVDDSQLPKDRFSAERLKGVDSTLKIQPAELGDSAMYLCVSNGVLGTQYFGPGTRLLVL.